What follows are 11 T cell receptor beta chains derived from one specimen sequenced in a study of blood T cell repertoires in COVID-19. Using immunoSEQ multiplex PCR, the repertoire was profiled, and TCRdb retains in-frame clones only, with some absent. The sample lists a few hundred thousand clones, about 79% occurring once. The sequenced sample was peripheral blood. These receptor sequences come from a woman aged 40 to 50 who had recovered from COVID-19.

V is TRBV3-1 (or the pseudogene TRBV3-2) and J is TRBJ2-3; 9 positions match TRBD1. There are 16 residues in the CDR3. Germline values: CDR1 LGHDT, CDR2 YNNKEL (reference sequence). V lost 1 base to trimming and J lost 4 bases; unmatched junction nucleotides: 6. The CDR3 bases are TGTGCCAGCAGCCAAGTACCGGGACAGGGTGCAGATACGCAGTATTTT. It encodes CASSQVPGQGADTQYF.

The chain uses TRBV5-1 and TRBJ1-5; no definite D call. The germline V gene has CDR1 SGHRS and CDR2 YFSETQ. Trimming stripped 4 bases from V and 6 bases from J, with 17 bases between. This CDR3 region has 15 residues. CDR3: CASSEMSGDGQPQHF. The CDR3 region has the DNA TGCGCCAGCAGCGAGATGAGTGGAGACGGTCAGCCCCAGCATTTT.

This chain links TRBV7-3 with TRBJ2-2; D perhaps matches TRBD1 (6 bases). This CDR3 spans 14 amino acids. Trimming left V 5 bases short and J 4 bases short, with 11 bases between. In germline, CDR1 is SGHTA, CDR2 FQGTGA. The CDR3 reads CASSPNRATGELFF. Here the CDR3 DNA reads TGTGCCAGCAGCCCGAACAGGGCCACCGGGGAGCTGTTTTTT.

This clone was seen a few times. V gene TRBV5-4 combines with J gene TRBJ1-2; 8 positions agree with TRBD1. The V segment lost 4 bases and the J segment 6 bases; nucleotides outside the gene matches: 14. Germline-derived CDR1 and CDR2 are SGHNT and YYREEE (reference sequence). This CDR3 contains 16 residues. The CDR3 region is CASSPRIDRQGHGYTF. The CDR3 nucleotides read TGTGCCAGCAGCCCAAGAATAGACCGACAGGGGCATGGCTACACCTTC.

V and J are TRBV6-5 and TRBJ1-1; D possibly corresponds to TRBD1 (5 bases). The germline V and J ends were trimmed by 0 bases and 3 bases, with 11 bases remaining between them. The CDR3 has 15 residues. Germline CDR1 and CDR2: MNHEY and SVGAGI. CDR3 loop: CASSYSKGQDTEAFF. The DNA for the CDR3 is TGTGCCAGCAGTTACTCGAAGGGGCAGGACACTGAAGCTTTCTTT.

The V call is TRBV7-6, the J call TRBJ2-1; the D is unclear. The V end lost 4 bases, the J end lost 0 bases, and 13 bases lay between the germline ends. CDR1 and CDR2 (germline): SGHVS, FNYEAQ. This CDR3 is 16 amino acids long. The CDR3, as DNA: TGTGCCAGCAGCTCCCCGGTCCTGTACTCCTACAATGAGCAGTTCTTC. Encoded protein: CASSSPVLYSYNEQFF.

The chain has TRBV12-3 or TRBV12-4 and TRBJ1-1, with D hard to call. The V end was cut by 5 bases, the J end by 3 bases, with 7 bases between. There are 12 residues in the CDR3. Here the CDR3 reads CASSRRDTEAFF. CDR3 coding DNA: TGTGCCAGCAGTCGACGGGACACTGAAGCTTTCTTT.

V is TRBV19 and J is TRBJ2-3; 11 positions agree with TRBD2. This CDR3 has 14 amino acids. V lost 5 bases, J lost 4 bases, and 2 bases stayed unmatched. Germline-derived CDR1 and CDR2 are LNHDA and SQIVND (reference sequence). The CDR3 spells CASSLAGGSDTQYF. The CDR3, as DNA: TGTGCCAGTAGTCTAGCGGGGGGCTCAGATACGCAGTATTTT.

The chain couples TRBV5-4 to TRBJ2-3, with 7 bases aligning to TRBD2. This CDR3 spans 17 amino acids. The V and J ends lost 10 bases and 1 base, in that order; junction bases with no gene match: 18. The germline CDR1 and CDR2 sequences are SGHNT and YYREEE (reference sequence). Here the CDR3 DNA reads TGTGCCGCACGGGGCGGGGGTGGTAGGTATGGCACAGATACGCAGTATTTT. Protein: CAARGGGGRYGTDTQYF.

The chain is built from TRBV6-6 and TRBJ2-3, with 8 bases aligning to TRBD1. The V gene's germline CDR1 is MNHNY and CDR2 SVGAGI (reference sequence). V lost 5 bases, J lost 3 bases, and 4 bases stayed unmatched. The CDR3 runs to 14 residues. CDR3 coding DNA: TGTGCCAGCAGTGAGGACAGGGCTACAGATACGCAGTATTTT. Amino acid sequence: CASSEDRATDTQYF.

The J gene is TRBJ1-2, the V gene TRBV9; TRBD1 matches at 7 bases. V was clipped by 0 bases and J by 7 bases; unmatched bases: 6. CDR3 length: 14 residues. The germline CDR1 and CDR2 sequences are SGDLS and YYNGEE. The CDR3 nucleotides read TGTGCCAGCAGCGTAGGCCAGGGGGTCAGTGGCTACACCTTC. Translation: CASSVGQGVSGYTF.